Shown below are 2 T cell receptor beta chains from a single sample sequenced in a study of T-cell reconstitution after alpha-beta-depleted transplantation in children. The library targeted TCRbeta and was prepared with unique molecular identifiers. A single record per CDR3 protein comes from TCRdb applying MiXCR to the PCR reads. The table has 580,000 or so distinct CDR3 sequences, around 23% seen once; the top ten hold around an eighth. Here the sequenced sample was PBMCs, mostly from graft donor cells, taken 360 days after TCRalphabeta/CD19-depleted stem cell transplant. The receptors were gathered from a boy less than two years old who had a stem cell transplant for acute myeloid leukemia, so the T cells may come from the graft donor.

The genes are TRBV7-8 and TRBJ2-7; no definite D call. Germline V gene data show CDR1 as SGHVS and CDR2 as FQNEAQ. The CDR3 spans 12 residues. The V end was cut by 2 bases, the J end by 2 bases, with 4 bases between. In nucleotides, the CDR3 is TGTGCCAGCAGCTTAATCCCCTACGAGCAGTACGTC. This gives the protein CASSLIPYEQYV.

In this sample, this clonotype turned up a few times. The V call is TRBV10-3, the J call TRBJ1-5, with D unclear. Germline CDR1 ENHRY, CDR2 SYGVKD. Between the trimmed V and J ends, which lost 2 bases and 8 bases, there was a span of 10 bases. CDR3 length equals 13 residues. CDR3 DNA sequence: TGTGCCATCAGTGAGCAGATAGGTGAGCCCCAGCATTTT. This translates into CAISEQIGEPQHF.